This TCR beta chain was obtained from a study of blood T cell repertoires in COVID-19. Study in general: Acute-phase and convalescent COVID-19 samples originated in the United States, Italy and Spain. From T cells, B-cell-depleted T cells, or PBMCs came the material, which was cDNA or gDNA.

Germline loops: CDR1 SGDLS, CDR2 YYNGEE. This CDR3 spans 15 amino acids. Trimming cost V 4 bases and J 6 bases; bases outside gene matches: 11. In the source study's methods: Reference gene primer amplification gave estimated nucleated cell counts. Only in-frame clones appear in the TCRdb table, and some are missing; sequencing was by immunoSEQ multiplex PCR. That table furnishes V, J and clone size, whereas the DNA furnished D and trimming. The repertoire holds hundreds of thousands of clones, with about 93% as singletons. The V gene is TRBV9, the J gene TRBJ1-2; 8 bases align to TRBD1. The TCR originated in a man in his 60s with COVID-19, enrolled during active disease. The sample taken for sequencing was peripheral blood. The DNA for the CDR3 is TGTGCCAGCAGCTCTCAACAGGGGGGGCTGAATGGCTACACCTTC. Translation gives CASSSQQGGLNGYTF. Complete variable domain (other parts from reference TRBV9 and TRBJ1-2): DSGVTQTPKHLITATGQRVTLRCSPRSGDLSVYWYQQSLDQGLQFLIQYYNGEERAKGNILERFSAQQFPDLHSELNLSSLELGDSALYFCASSSQQGGLNGYTFGSGTRLTVV.